The T cell receptor (beta chain) under discussion was sequenced for a study of blood T cell repertoires in COVID-19. Study details: Collection of acute and convalescent COVID-19 samples took place in the United States, Italy and Spain. From T cells, B-cell-depleted T cells, or PBMCs came the material, which was cDNA or gDNA.

This clone showed up just once. In the authors' methods: Quantification of nucleated cells was approximated via reference gene primer amplification. Method: immunoSEQ multiplex PCR; TCRdb's copy keeps in-frame clones and lacks some. The V and J calls and clone size were taken over from that table, and D and trimming were inferred from the DNA. Seen here are roughly 170,000 clones, approximately 80% observed once, and the top ten hold more than 5.5%. This clonotype originated in a human donor in a cohort sampled during active COVID-19. Sample: peripheral blood.

CDR3 sequence: CASSPPRETQYF. The CDR3 DNA reads TGTGCCAGCAGCCCCCCACGGGAGACCCAGTACTTC. V is TRBV7-8 and J is TRBJ2-5; D call uncertain. Germline lookup yields CDR1 SGHVS and CDR2 FQNEAQ. Trimming took 5 bases from V and 5 from J, leaving 9 bases between them. The CDR3 spans 12 residues.